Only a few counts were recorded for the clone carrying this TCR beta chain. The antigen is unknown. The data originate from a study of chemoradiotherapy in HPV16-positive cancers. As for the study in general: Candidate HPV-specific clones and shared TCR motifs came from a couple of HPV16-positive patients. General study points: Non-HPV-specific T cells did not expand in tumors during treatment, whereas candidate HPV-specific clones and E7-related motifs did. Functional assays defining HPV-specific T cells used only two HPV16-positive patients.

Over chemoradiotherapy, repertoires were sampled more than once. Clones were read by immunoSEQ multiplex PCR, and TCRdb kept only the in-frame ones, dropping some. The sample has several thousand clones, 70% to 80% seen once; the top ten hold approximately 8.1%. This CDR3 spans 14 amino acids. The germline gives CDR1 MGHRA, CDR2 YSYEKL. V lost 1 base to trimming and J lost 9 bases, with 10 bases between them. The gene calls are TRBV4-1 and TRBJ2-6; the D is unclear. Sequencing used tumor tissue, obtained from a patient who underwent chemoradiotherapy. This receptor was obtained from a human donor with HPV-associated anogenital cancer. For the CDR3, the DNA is TGCGCCAGCAGCCAAGCTACGACCCTCAACGTCCTGACTTTC. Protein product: CASSQATTLNVLTF.